This T cell receptor (beta chain) was sequenced during a study of OX40 agonist ivuxolimab in advanced cancers. Profiled with immunoSEQ multiplex PCR; TCRdb holds only in-frame clones, not every one. The sample consists of 66,000 or so clones, approximately 81% of them appearing once. Germline V lookup: CDR1 SGHTA, CDR2 FQGNSA. There are 13 residues in the CDR3. Trimming stripped 3 bases from V and 1 base from J, with 6 bases between. In regard to this clone: Its antigen remains unidentified. The identical CDR3 is also encoded by other nucleotide sequences in the sample.

Study results and limitations: There was clonal expansion of CD4+ and CD8+ blood T cells by week 6 at 0.1 to 3.0 mg/kg.

This chain connects TRBV7-2 to TRBJ2-5; D unresolved. The sequence came from an adult with an advanced solid tumor such as melanoma, head and neck, liver or kidney cancer. The input for sequencing was CD4+ or CD8+ T cells sorted from blood, taken in a trial of the OX40 agonist ivuxolimab. CDR3 bases: TGTGCCAGCAGCTTGCTAGTCCAAGAGACCCAGTACTTC. This gives the protein CASSLLVQETQYF.